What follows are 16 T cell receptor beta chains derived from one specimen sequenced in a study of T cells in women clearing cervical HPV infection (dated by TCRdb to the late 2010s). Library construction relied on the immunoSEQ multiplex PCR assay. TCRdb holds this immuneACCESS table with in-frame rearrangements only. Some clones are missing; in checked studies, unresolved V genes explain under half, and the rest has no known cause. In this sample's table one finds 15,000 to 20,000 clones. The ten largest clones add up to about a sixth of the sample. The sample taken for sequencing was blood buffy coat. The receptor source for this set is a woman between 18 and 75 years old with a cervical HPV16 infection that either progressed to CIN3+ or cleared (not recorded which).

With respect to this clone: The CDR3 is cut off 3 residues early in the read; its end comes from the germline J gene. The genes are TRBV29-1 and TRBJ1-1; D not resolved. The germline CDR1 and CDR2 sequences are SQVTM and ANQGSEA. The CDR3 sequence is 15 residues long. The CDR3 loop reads CSVEDRQGSLLRAFF. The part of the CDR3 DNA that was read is TGCAGCGTTGAAGATCGACAAGGGTCCTTATTACGA.

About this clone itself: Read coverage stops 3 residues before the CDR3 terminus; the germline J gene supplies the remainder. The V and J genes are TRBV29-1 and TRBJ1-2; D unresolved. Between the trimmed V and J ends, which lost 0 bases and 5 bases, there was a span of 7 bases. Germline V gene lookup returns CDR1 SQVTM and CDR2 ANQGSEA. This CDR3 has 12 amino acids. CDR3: CSVEEGGYGYTF. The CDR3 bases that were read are TGCAGCGTTGAAGAAGGAGGGTATGGC.

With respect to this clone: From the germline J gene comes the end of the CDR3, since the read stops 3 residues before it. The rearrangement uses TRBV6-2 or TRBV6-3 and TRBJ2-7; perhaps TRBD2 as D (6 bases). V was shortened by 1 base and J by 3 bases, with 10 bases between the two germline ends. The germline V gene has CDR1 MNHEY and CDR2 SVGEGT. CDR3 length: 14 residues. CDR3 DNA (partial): TGTGCCAGCAGTTACTTAGGAGGGTTCTACGAG. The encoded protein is CASSYLGGFYE. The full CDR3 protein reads CASSYLGGFYEQYF.

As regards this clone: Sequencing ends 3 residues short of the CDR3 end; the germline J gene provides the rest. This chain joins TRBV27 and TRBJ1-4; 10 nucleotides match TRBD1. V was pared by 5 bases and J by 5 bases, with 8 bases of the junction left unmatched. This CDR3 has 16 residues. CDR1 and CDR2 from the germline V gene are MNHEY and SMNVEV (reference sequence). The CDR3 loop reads CASSTWTGGDNEKLFF. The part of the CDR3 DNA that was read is TGTGCCAGCAGTACATGGACAGGGGGTGACAATGAAAAA. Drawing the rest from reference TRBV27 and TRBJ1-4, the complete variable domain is EAQVTQNPRYLITVTGKKLTVTCSQNMNHEYMSWYRQDPGLGLRQIYYSMNVEVTDKGDVPEGYKVSRKEKRNFPLILESPSPNQTSLYFCASSTWTGGDNEKLFFGSGTQLSVL.

The CDR3 sequence: CASSQQGGFGQPQHF. The DNA read from the CDR3 is TGTGCCAGCAGCCAACAGGGGGGGTTCGGACAGCCC. This rearrangement joins TRBV7-2 to TRBJ1-5; 8 bases are a match to TRBD1. Coverage ceases 3 residues before the CDR3 finishes, and the germline J gene fills in the end. The V gene's germline CDR1 is SGHTA and CDR2 FQGNSA. Trimming cost V 5 bases and J 7 bases; bases outside gene matches: 10. The CDR3 is made up of 15 amino acids.

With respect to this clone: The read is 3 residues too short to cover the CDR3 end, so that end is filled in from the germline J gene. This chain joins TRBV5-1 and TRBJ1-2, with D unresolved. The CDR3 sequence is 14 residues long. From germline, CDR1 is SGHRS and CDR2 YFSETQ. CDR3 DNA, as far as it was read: TGCGCCAGCAGCCCAGAAGGTCAGGTGCGCGGC. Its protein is CASSPEGQVRG. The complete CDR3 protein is CASSPEGQVRGYTF.

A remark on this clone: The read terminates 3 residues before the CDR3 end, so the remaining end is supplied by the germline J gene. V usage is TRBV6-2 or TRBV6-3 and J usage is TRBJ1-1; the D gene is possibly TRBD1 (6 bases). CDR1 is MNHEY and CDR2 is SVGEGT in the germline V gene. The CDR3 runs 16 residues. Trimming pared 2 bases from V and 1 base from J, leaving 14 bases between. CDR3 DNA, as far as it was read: TGTGCCAGCAGTTACCCGAGACAGGCGGGGAACACTGAA. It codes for CASSYPRQAGNTE. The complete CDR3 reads CASSYPRQAGNTEAFF.

The CDR3 loop is CASSPPGDSKETQYF. The sequenced CDR3 bases are TGTGCCAGCAGCCCCCCCGGGGACAGTAAAGAGACC. This sequence joins TRBV7-2 and TRBJ2-5; 7 bases match TRBD1. The sequence runs out 3 residues before the end of the CDR3; the remainder is reconstructed from the germline J gene. J was trimmed by 3 bases and V by 5 bases; bases with no gene match: 9. This CDR3 contains 15 residues. Germline V gene data show CDR1 as SGHTA and CDR2 as FQGNSA.

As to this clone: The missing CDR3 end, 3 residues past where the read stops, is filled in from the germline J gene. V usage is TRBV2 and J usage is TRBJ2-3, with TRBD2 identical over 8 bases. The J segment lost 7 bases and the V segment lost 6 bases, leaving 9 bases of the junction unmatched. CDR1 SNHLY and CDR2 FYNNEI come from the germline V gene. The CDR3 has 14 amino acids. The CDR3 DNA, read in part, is TGTGCCAGCAGAGGGACGGGGGGGCCAAATACG. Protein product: CASRGTGGPNT. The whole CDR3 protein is CASRGTGGPNTQYF.

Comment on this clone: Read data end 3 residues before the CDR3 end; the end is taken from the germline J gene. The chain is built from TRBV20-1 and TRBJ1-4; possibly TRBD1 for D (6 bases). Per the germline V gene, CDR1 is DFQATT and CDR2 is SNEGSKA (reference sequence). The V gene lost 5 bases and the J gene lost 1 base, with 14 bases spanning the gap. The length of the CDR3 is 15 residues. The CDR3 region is CSASTLGGTNEKLFF. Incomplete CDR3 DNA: TGCAGTGCTTCGACTTTAGGGGGAACTAATGAAAAA.

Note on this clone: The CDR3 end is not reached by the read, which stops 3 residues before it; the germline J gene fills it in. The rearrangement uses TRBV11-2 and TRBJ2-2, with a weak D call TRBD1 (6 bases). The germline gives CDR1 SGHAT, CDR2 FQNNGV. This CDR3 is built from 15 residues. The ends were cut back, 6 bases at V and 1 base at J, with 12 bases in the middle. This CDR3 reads CASRTFRGNTGELFF. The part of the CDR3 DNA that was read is TGTGCCAGCAGGACCTTCAGGGGGAACACCGGGGAG.

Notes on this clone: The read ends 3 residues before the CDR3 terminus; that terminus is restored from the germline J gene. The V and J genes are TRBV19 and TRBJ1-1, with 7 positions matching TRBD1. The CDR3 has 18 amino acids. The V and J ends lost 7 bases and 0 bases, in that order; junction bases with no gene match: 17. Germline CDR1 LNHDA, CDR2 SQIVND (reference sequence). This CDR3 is CASTASQAGTALNTEAFF. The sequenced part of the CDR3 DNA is TGTGCCAGTACCGCGAGCCAAGCCGGGACAGCCTTGAACACTGAA. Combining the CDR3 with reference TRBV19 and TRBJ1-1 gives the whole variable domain DGGITQSPKYLFRKEGQNVTLSCEQNLNHDAMYWYRQDPGQGLRLIYYSQIVNDFQKGDIAEGYSVSREKKESFPLTVTSAQKNPTAFYLCASTASQAGTALNTEAFFGQGTRLTVV.

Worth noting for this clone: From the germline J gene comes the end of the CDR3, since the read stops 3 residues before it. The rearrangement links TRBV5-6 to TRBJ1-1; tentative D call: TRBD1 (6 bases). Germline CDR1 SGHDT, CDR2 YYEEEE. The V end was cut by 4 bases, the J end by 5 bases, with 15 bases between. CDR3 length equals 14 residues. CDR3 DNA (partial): TGTGCCAGCAGCGAGACAGGAACGAGGACTGAA. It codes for CASSETGTRTE. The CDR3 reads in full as CASSETGTRTEAFF.

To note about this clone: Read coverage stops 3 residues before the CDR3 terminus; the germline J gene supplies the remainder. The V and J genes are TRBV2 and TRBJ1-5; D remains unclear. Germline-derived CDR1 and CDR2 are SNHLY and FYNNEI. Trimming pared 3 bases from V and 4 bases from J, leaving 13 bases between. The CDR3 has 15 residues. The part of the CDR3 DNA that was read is TGTGCCAGCAGTGATGGGCAGGCCCCAAATCAGCCC. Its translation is CASSDGQAPNQP. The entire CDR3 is CASSDGQAPNQPQHF.

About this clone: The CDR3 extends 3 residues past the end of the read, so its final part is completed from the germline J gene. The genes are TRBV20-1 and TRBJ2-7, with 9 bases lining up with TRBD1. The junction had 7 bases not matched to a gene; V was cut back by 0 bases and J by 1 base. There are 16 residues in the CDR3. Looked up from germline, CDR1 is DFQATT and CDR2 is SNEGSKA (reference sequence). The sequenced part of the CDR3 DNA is TGCAGTGCTAGAGAGGACAGGGGCCTGGGATCCTACGAG. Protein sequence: CSAREDRGLGSYE. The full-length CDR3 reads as CSAREDRGLGSYEQYF.

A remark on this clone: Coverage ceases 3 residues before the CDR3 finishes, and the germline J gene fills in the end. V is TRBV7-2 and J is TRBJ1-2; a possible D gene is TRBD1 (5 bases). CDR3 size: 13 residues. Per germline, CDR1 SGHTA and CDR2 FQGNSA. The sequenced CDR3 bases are TGTGCCAGCAGCTTTGCGGGGGGGAACGAC. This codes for CASSFAGGND. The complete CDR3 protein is CASSFAGGNDYTF.